This T cell receptor (beta chain) was profiled in a study of T cell changes during pregnancy in multiple sclerosis. CDR3 length: 16 amino acids. Germline CDR1 is SGHAT and CDR2 is FQNNGV. V lost 4 bases and J 5 bases, leaving 20 bases between the germline ends. The method was immunoSEQ multiplex PCR; TCRdb's version includes in-frame clones alone and lacks a portion of them. Of about 44,000 clones listed, almost 95% are singletons. The sequenced sample was peripheral blood. The chain recombines TRBV11-2 with TRBJ1-2, with a tentative D call TRBD1 (6 bases). This TCR was sampled from a female donor with multiple sclerosis, enrolled in a pregnancy study. Written as DNA, the CDR3 is TGTGCCAGCAGCTCAGTTGGGGGGCCAGTACCTTATGGCTACACCTTC. Protein sequence: CASSSVGGPVPYGYTF.